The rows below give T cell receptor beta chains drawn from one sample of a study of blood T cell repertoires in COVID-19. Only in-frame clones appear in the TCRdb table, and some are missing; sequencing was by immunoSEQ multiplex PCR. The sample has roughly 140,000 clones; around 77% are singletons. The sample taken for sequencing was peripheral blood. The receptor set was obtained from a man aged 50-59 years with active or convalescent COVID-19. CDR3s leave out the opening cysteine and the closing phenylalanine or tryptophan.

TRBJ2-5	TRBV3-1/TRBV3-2	ASSQGRRAQTQY
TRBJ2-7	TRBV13	ASSQTGLAGVPPYEQY
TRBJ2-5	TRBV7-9	ASSGILDSLVTQY
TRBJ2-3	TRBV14	ASSPLPDTQY
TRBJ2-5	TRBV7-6	ASSLPGGWETQY
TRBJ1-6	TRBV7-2	ASSLESGTGSPLH
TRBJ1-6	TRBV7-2	ASSFGGSSYNSPLH
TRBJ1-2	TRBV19	ASSVNREWRRRSGYT
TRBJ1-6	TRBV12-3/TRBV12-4	ASSQQDSPLH
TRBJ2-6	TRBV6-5	ASSYYGTGANVLT
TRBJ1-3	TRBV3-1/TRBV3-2	ASSTRGDTIY
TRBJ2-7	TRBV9	ASSVGAGARSYEQY
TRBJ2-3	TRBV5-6	ASSSGLAGVGTQY
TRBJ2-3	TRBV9	ASSVLAGATDTQY
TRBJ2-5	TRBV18	ASSRGQQETQY
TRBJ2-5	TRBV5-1	ASSPGLAGDWETQY
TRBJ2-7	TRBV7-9	ATLGSGSYEQY
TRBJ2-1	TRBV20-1	SASAAGSPNNEQF
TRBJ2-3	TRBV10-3	AIGGLAGGIRTDTQY
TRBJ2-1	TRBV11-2	ASSLAGLAGDNEQF
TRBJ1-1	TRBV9	ASSVSGTEAF
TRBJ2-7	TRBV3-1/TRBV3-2	ASSQAPGTYEQY
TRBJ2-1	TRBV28	ASTEIAGVKYNEQF
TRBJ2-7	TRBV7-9	ASSPDRFPYEQY
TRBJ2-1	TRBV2	ASRGIGTSGYNEQF
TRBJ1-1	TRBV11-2	ASSLRTRAF
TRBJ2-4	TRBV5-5	ASSFGENIQY
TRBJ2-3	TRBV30	AWSGYGTGRTDTQY
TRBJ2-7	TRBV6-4	ASSEGTGGQYEQY
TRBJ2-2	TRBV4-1	ASSQGPGQGNTGELF
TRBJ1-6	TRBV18	ASSPLRERTYNSPLH
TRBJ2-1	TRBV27	ASSQTGTGQF
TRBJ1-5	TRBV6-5	ASSLSPPQH
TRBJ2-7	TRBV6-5	ASSYGLNYEQY
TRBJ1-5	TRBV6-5	ASSLGEGPQH
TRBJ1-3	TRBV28	ASSFLAGATGNTIY
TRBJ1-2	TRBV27	ASRAGGNGYT
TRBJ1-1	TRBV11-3	ASSSRTGGVTEAF
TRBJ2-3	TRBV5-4	ASSFERSGVGTDTQY
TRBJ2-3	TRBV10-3	AIRQSRTSGGTDTQY
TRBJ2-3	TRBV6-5	ASRRGRGTDTQY
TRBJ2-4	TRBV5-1	ASSLAGQGKNIQY
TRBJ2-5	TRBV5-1	ASKSTSEETQY
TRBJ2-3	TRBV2	AIGPGLAIDTQY
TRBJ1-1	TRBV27	ASSLFPDSYTEAF
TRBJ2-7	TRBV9	ASSSSSGGWDEQY